These 6 T cell receptor beta chains came from one sample sequenced in a study of blood T cell repertoires in COVID-19. Profiled with immunoSEQ multiplex PCR; TCRdb holds only in-frame clones, not every one. Here the sample spans about 400,000 clones, under 90% being singletons. The material sequenced was PBMCs or T cells enriched from blood (not recorded which). These receptors all stem from a woman aged 25 to 39 who had recovered from COVID-19.

Here the CDR3 DNA reads TGTGCCTCGGCGCAGGGAAGTTCACCCCTCCACTTT. It specifies CASAQGSSPLHF. This sequence joins TRBV30 and TRBJ1-6; a possible D gene is TRBD1 (5 bases). V lost 7 bases and J lost 9, with 13 bases in between. The CDR3 is 12 residues long. Germline V gene lookup returns CDR1 GTSNPN and CDR2 SVGIG (reference sequence).

The V call is TRBV2, the J call TRBJ2-1; D is perhaps TRBD1 (5 bases). The CDR3 extends over 15 amino acids. CDR1 and CDR2 (germline): SNHLY, FYNNEI. The ends were cut back, 0 bases at V and 11 bases at J, with 17 bases in the middle. CDR3 residues: CASSEASGSVRKQFF. CDR3 DNA: TGTGCCAGCAGTGAAGCATCAGGGTCCGTACGAAAGCAGTTCTTC. Drawing the rest from reference TRBV2 and TRBJ2-1, the complete variable domain is EPEVTQTPSHQVTQMGQEVILRCVPISNHLYFYWYRQILGQKVEFLVSFYNNEISEKSEIFDDQFSVERPDGSNFTLKIRSTKLEDSAMYFCASSEASGSVRKQFFGPGTRLTVL.

The rearrangement uses TRBV6-5 and TRBJ2-7; 8 bases agree with TRBD2. With 6 bases clipped from V and 4 bases from J, the junction kept 8 bases outside the gene matches. The CDR3 covers 14 residues. In germline, CDR1 is MNHEY, CDR2 SVGAGI. The CDR3 here is CASSPPGTRYEQYF. Written as DNA, the CDR3 is TGTGCCAGCAGCCCCCCAGGGACTAGGTACGAGCAGTACTTC.

The rearrangement links TRBV11-2 to TRBJ1-1; D unclear. The germline gives CDR1 SGHAT, CDR2 FQNNGV. CDR3 size: 16 residues. V gave up 0 bases and J gave up 6 bases, with 17 bases separating them. In DNA form, the CDR3 reads TGTGCCAGCAGCTTAGATCTCAAGCCGAGATTTGCTGAAGCTTTCTTT. Translated, it gives CASSLDLKPRFAEAFF.

Notes on this clone: The sample has other DNA sequences that encode this CDR3 too. The chain links TRBV5-1 to TRBJ1-1, with 8 bases lining up with TRBD1. CDR1 SGHRS and CDR2 YFSETQ come from the germline V gene. V shed 5 bases, J shed 2 bases, and the junction held 5 bases outside the gene matches. The CDR3 runs 14 residues. The CDR3 is CASSHGQGNTEAFF. CDR3 nucleotide sequence: TGCGCCAGCAGTCATGGACAGGGAAACACTGAAGCTTTCTTT. Using reference TRBV5-1 and TRBJ1-1 for the parts outside the CDR3, the full variable domain is KAGVTQTPRYLIKTRGQQVTLSCSPISGHRSVSWYQQTPGQGLQFLFEYFSETQRNKGNFPGRFSGRQFSNSRSEMNVSTLELGDSALYLCASSHGQGNTEAFFGQGTRLTVV.

The V call is TRBV14, the J call TRBJ2-7; 10 nucleotides align to TRBD2. CDR3 size: 15 residues. CDR1 is SGHDN and CDR2 is FVKESK in the germline V gene. The junction had 3 bases not matched to a gene; V was cut back by 0 bases and J by 4 bases. CDR3 loop: CASSQERLAGYEQYF. The CDR3 DNA is TGTGCCAGCAGCCAAGAACGACTAGCGGGTTACGAGCAGTACTTC. Using reference TRBV14 and TRBJ2-7 for the parts outside the CDR3, the full variable domain is EAGVTQFPSHSVIEKGQTVTLRCDPISGHDNLYWYRRVMGKEIKFLLHFVKESKQDESGMPNNRFLAERTGGTYSTLKVQPAELEDSGVYFCASSQERLAGYEQYFGPGTRLTVT.